This TCR beta chain was identified in a study of blood T cell repertoires in COVID-19. Study details: T cells, B-cell-depleted T cells, or PBMCs provided the cDNA or gDNA that served as material.

The CDR3 extends over 15 amino acids. The V gene lost 6 bases and the J gene lost 3 bases, with 15 bases spanning the gap. CDR1 is SGHTA, CDR2 FQGNSA, per germline. Sequenced by immunoSEQ multiplex PCR; TCRdb stores in-frame clones only, minus some. This sample has tens of thousands of clones, with about three quarters found just once. Input material: peripheral blood. This sequence originates from an elderly woman with active or convalescent COVID-19. V and J are TRBV7-2 and TRBJ1-5, with a possible D match to TRBD1 (5 bases). The CDR3 region is CASSGKQAINQPQHF. In DNA form, the CDR3 reads TGTGCCAGCAGTGGTAAACAGGCTATCAATCAGCCCCAGCATTTT.